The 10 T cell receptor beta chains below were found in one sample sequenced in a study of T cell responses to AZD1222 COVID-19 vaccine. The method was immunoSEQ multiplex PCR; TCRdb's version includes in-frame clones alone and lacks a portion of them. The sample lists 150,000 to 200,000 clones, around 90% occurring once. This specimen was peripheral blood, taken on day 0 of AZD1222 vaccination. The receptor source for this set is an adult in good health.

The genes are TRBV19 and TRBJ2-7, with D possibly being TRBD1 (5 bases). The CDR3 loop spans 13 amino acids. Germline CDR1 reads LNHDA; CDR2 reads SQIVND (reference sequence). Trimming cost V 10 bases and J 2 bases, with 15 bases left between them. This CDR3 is CATDLGRPYEQYF. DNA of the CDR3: TGTGCCACAGACTTGGGGCGCCCCTACGAGCAGTACTTC.

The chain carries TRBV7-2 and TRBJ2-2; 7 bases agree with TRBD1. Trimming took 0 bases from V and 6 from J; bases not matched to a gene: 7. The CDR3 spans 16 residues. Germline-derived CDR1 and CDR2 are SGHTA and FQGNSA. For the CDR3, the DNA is TGTGCCAGCAGCTTAGCAGGGACAGCCGTGTCCGGGGAGCTGTTTTTT. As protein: CASSLAGTAVSGELFF.

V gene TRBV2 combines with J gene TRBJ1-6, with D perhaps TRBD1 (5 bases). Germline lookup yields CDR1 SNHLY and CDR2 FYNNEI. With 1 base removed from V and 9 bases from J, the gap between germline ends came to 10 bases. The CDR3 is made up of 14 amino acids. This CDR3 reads CASSEDLGTSPLHF. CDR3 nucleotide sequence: TGTGCCAGCAGTGAAGATCTTGGGACTTCACCCCTCCACTTT.

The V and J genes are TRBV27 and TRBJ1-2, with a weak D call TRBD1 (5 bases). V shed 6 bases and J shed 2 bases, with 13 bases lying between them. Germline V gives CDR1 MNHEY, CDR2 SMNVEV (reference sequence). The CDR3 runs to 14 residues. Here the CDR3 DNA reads TGTGCCAGCAGCCCTAGCAGGGACAACTATGGCTACACCTTC. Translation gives CASSPSRDNYGYTF.

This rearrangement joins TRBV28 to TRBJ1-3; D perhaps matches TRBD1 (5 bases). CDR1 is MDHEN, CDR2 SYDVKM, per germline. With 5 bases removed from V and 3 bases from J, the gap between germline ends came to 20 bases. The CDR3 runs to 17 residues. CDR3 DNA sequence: TGTGCCAGCAGTGGAGGGACCGCGCCGTCCGGTGGAAACACCATATATTTT. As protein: CASSGGTAPSGGNTIYF.

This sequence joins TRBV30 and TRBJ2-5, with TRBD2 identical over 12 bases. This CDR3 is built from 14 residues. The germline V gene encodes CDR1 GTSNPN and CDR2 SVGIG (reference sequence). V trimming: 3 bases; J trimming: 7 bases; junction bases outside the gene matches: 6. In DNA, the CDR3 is TGTGCCTGGAGGAGGACTAGCGGGGCCGGGACCCAGTACTTC. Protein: CAWRRTSGAGTQYF.

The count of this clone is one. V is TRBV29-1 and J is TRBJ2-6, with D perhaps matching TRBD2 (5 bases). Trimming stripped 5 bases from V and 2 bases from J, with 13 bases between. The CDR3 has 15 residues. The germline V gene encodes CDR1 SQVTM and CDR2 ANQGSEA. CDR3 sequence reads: CSVIARGAGANVLTF. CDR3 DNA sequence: TGCAGCGTTATCGCACGGGGAGCTGGGGCCAACGTCCTGACTTTC.

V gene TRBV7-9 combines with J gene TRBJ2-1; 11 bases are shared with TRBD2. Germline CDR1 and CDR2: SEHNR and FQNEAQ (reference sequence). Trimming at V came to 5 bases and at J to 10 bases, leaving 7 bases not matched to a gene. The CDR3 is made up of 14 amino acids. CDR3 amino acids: CASSARTSGLEQFF. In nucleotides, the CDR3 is TGTGCCAGCAGCGCCCGGACTAGCGGGTTGGAGCAGTTCTTC.

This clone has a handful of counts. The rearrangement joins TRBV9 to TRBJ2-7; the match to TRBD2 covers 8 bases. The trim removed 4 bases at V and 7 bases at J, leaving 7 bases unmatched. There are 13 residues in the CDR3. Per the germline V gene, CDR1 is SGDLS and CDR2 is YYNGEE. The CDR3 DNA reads TGTGCCAGCAGCTTAGGACTAGCAGGGGAGCAGTACTTC. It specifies CASSLGLAGEQYF.

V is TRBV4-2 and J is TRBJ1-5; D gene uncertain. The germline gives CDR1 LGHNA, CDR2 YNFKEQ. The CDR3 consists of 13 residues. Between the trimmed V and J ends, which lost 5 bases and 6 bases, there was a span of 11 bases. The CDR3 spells CASSMWGLQPQHF. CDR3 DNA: TGTGCCAGCAGCATGTGGGGTCTTCAGCCCCAGCATTTT.